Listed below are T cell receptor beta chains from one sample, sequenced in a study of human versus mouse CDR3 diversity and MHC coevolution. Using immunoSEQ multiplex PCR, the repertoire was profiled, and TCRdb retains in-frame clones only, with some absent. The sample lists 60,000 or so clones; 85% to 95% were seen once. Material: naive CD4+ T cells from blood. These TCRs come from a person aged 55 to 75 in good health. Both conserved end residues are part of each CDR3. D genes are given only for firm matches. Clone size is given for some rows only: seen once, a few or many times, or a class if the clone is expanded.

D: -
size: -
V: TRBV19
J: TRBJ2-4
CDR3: CASSMSGGGIRAKNIQYF
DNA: TGTGCCAGTAGTATGTCCGGTGGCGGGATTCGGGCCAAAAACATTCAGTACTTC

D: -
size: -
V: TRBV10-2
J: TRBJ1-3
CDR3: CASSQGFNSGNTIYF
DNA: TGCGCCAGCAGTCAGGGTTTCAACTCTGGAAACACCATATATTTT

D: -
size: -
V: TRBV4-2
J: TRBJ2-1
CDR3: CASSQEWSGWANNEQFF
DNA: TGTGCCAGCAGCCAAGAGTGGAGCGGGTGGGCCAACAATGAGCAGTTCTTC

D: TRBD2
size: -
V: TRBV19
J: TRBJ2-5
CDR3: CASSIAASGSSETQYF
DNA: TGTGCCAGTAGTATTGCGGCTAGCGGGAGTTCAGAGACCCAGTACTTC

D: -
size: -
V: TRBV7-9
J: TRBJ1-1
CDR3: CASSLEGVAEAFF
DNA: TGTGCCAGCAGCTTAGAGGGGGTGGCTGAAGCTTTCTTT

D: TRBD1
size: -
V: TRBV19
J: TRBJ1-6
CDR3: CASSISGGTGESPLHF
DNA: TGTGCCAGTAGTATAAGCGGCGGGACAGGGGAATCACCCCTCCACTTT

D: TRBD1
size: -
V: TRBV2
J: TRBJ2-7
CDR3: CATTDRESSYEQYF
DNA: TGTGCCACGACAGACAGGGAGAGCTCCTACGAGCAGTACTTC

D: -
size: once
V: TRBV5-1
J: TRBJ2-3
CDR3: CASAGGTDSSTDTQYF
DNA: TGCGCCAGCGCAGGCGGCACGGACTCTAGCACAGATACGCAGTATTTT

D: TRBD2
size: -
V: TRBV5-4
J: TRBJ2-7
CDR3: CASSLPSGSSYEQYF
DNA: TGTGCCAGCAGCTTACCTAGCGGGAGCTCCTACGAGCAGTACTTC

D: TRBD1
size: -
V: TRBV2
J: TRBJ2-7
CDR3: CASSEEVRGHFSPDHSEQYF
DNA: TGTGCCAGCAGTGAAGAGGTCAGGGGGCATTTTAGCCCCGACCACTCTGAGCAGTACTTC

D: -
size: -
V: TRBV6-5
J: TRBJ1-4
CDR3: CASSYSGGGANEKLFF
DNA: TGTGCCAGCAGTTACTCGGGGGGGGGCGCGAATGAAAAACTGTTTTTT

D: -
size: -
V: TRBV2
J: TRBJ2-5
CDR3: CASSDQGYQETQYF
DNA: TGTGCCAGCAGTGATCAGGGATACCAAGAGACCCAGTACTTC

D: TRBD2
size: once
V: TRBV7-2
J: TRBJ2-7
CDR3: CASSSAGTTVGEQYF
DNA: TGTGCCAGCAGTTCCGCCGGGACTACCGTTGGCGAGCAGTACTTC

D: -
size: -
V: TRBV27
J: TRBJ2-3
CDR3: CASSFRSTGITTDTQYF
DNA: TGTGCCAGCAGTTTTCGCTCGACGGGGATAACCACAGATACGCAGTATTTT

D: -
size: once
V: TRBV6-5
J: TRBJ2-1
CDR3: CASSTTRTLSNEQFF
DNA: TGTGCCAGCAGCACAACTAGAACTTTATCGAATGAGCAGTTCTTC

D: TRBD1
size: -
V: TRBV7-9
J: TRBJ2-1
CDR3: CASSPPDRYNEQFF
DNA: TGTGCCAGCAGCCCCCCGGACAGGTACAATGAGCAGTTCTTC

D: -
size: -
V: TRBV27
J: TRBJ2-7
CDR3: CASSIGVLSYEQYF
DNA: TGTGCCAGCAGCATCGGGGTCCTATCCTACGAGCAGTACTTC